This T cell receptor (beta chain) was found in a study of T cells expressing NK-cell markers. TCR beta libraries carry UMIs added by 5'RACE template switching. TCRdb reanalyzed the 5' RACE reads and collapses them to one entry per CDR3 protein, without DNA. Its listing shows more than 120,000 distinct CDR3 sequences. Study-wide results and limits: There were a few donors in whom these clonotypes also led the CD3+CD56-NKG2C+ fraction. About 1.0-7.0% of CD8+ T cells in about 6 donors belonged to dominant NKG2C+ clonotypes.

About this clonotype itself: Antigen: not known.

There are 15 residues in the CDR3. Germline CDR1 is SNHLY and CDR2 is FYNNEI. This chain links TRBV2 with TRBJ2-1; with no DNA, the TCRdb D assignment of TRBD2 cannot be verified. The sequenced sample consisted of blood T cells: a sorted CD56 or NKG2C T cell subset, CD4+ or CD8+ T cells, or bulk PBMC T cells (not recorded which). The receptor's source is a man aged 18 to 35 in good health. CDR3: CASSEGLAEDNEQFF.